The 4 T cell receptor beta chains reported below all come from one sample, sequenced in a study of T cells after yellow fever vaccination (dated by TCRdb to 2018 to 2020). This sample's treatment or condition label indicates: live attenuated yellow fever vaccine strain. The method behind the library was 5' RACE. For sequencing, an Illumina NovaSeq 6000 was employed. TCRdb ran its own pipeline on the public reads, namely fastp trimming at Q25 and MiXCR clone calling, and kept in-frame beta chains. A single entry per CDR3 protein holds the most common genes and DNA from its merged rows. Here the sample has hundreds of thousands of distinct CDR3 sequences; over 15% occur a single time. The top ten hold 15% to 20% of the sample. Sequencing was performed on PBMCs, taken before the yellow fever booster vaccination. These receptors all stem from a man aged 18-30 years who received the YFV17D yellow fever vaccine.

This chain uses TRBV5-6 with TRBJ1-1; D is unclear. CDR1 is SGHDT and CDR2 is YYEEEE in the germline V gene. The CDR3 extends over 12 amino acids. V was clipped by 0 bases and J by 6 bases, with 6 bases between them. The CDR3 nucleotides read TGTGCCAGCAGCTTGGCAGGATCTGAAGCTTTCTTT. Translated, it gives CASSLAGSEAFF.

DNA of the CDR3: TGTGCCAGCGTCACCGGGACAGGGAGCAAAAAACTGTTTTTT. This translates into CASVTGTGSKKLFF. The rearrangement uses TRBV28 and TRBJ1-4, with 9 bases aligning to TRBD1. There are 14 residues in the CDR3. The germline V gene has CDR1 MDHEN and CDR2 SYDVKM. V gave up 8 bases and J gave up 9 bases; unmatched junction bases: 10. Complete variable domain (other parts from reference TRBV28 and TRBJ1-4): DVKVTQSSRYLVKRTGEKVFLECVQDMDHENMFWYRQDPGLGLRLIYFSYDVKMKEKGDIPEGYSVSREKKERFSLILESASTNQTSMYLCASVTGTGSKKLFFGSGTQLSVL.

The DNA of the CDR3 is TGTGCCAGCAGCCCAGGGACAGGGTTTTACACTGAAGCTTTCTTT. Its translation is CASSPGTGFYTEAFF. The chain employs TRBV11-2 and TRBJ1-1; the match to TRBD1 covers 9 bases. This CDR3 is 15 amino acids long. Germline CDR1 and CDR2: SGHAT and FQNNGV. The V gene end was trimmed by 5 bases and the J gene end by 3 bases; junction bases not matched to a gene: 7.

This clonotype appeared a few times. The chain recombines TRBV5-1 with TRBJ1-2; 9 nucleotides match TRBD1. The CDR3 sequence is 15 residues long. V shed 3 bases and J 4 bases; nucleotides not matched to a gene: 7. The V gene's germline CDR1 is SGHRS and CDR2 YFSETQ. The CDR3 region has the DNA TGCGCCAGCAGCTCGGGACAGGGTTGGGGCTATGGCTACACCTTC. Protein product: CASSSGQGWGYGYTF. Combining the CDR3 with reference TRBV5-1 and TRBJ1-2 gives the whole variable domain KAGVTQTPRYLIKTRGQQVTLSCSPISGHRSVSWYQQTPGQGLQFLFEYFSETQRNKGNFPGRFSGRQFSNSRSEMNVSTLELGDSALYLCASSSGQGWGYGYTFGSGTRLTVV.